These 21 T cell receptor beta chains were all obtained from the same sample, sequenced in a study of identical twins. TCRdb re-derived calls from the 5' RACE reads in MiXCR, one entry per CDR3 protein. Of around 230,000 distinct CDR3 sequences in the sample, around 9.6% were seen once. The sample was memory (CD45RO+) T cells sorted from blood. The receptors come from a woman aged 18-29 years in good health.

The rearrangement links TRBV9 to TRBJ2-1, with 12 bases that match TRBD2. Germline V gene data show CDR1 as SGDLS and CDR2 as YYNGEE. Trimming at V came to 0 bases and at J to 15 bases, leaving 13 bases not matched to a gene. The CDR3 is made up of 16 amino acids. The CDR3 DNA reads as TGTGCCAGCAGCGTAGGTGTGACTAGCGGGAGTTCGGTTCGGTTCTTC. Its translation: CASSVGVTSGSSVRFF.

Only a few counts were recorded for this clonotype. J is TRBJ2-5 and V is TRBV28; a weak D match, TRBD1 (6 bases). The V end was cut by 8 bases, the J end by 4 bases, with 17 bases between. The CDR3 has 14 residues. Germline assignment: CDR1 MDHEN and CDR2 SYDVKM. CDR3 loop: CASALAGAVETQYF. The CDR3, as DNA: TGTGCCAGCGCCCTCGCAGGGGCTGTAGAGACCCAGTACTTC.

This CDR3 reads CASSHGVSGNTIYF. The CDR3 DNA follows: TGTGCCAGCAGCCACGGCGTCTCTGGAAACACCATATATTTT. This chain connects TRBV3-1 to TRBJ1-3, with D uncertain. This CDR3 spans 14 amino acids. Trimming removed 3 bases from V and 0 bases from J, with 6 bases in between. Germline V gives CDR1 LGHDT, CDR2 YNNKEL (reference sequence). Filled out from reference TRBV3-1 and TRBJ1-3, the complete variable domain reads DTAVSQTPKYLVTQMGNDKSIKCEQNLGHDTMYWYKQDSKKFLKIMFSYNNKELIINETVPNRFSPKSPDKAHLNLHINSLELGDSAVYFCASSHGVSGNTIYFGEGSWLTVV.

This clonotype was recorded a few times. This chain joins TRBV28 and TRBJ2-3; D perhaps matches TRBD1 (5 bases). V lost 3 bases to trimming and J lost 2 bases, with 12 bases between them. CDR3 length: 15 amino acids. From germline, CDR1 is MDHEN and CDR2 SYDVKM. The CDR3 is CASSFSDIATDTQYF. The CDR3 DNA reads TGTGCCAGCAGTTTCTCGGACATAGCCACAGATACGCAGTATTTT.

The chain has TRBV4-1 and TRBJ2-7; possible D gene TRBD2, 6 bases. The CDR3 length is 14 residues. Germline lookup yields CDR1 MGHRA and CDR2 YSYEKL. V was clipped by 4 bases and J by 6 bases, with 16 bases between them. The CDR3 protein is CASSPLGSRGEQYF. CDR3 DNA: TGCGCCAGCAGCCCCCTCGGGTCGCGGGGCGAGCAGTACTTC.

The J gene is TRBJ2-1, the V gene TRBV20-1; TRBD2 matches at 7 bases. This CDR3 has 12 amino acids. V shed 7 bases and J 3 bases; nucleotides not matched to a gene: 3. The germline V gene has CDR1 DFQATT and CDR2 SNEGSKA (reference sequence). The CDR3 bases are TGCAGTGGCAGGACTAGCTACAATGAGCAGTTCTTC. This sequence encodes CSGRTSYNEQFF.

V and J are TRBV19 and TRBJ1-6, with 7 bases aligning to TRBD1. The germline gives CDR1 LNHDA, CDR2 SQIVND (reference sequence). Trimming at V came to 6 bases and at J to 7 bases, leaving 9 bases not matched to a gene. The CDR3 length is 15 residues. For the CDR3, the DNA is TGTGCCAGTAGATACGTCGACAGGGAAAATTCACCCCTCCACTTT. Amino acid sequence: CASRYVDRENSPLHF. Full variable domain (remainder filled in from reference TRBV19 and TRBJ1-6): DGGITQSPKYLFRKEGQNVTLSCEQNLNHDAMYWYRQDPGQGLRLIYYSQIVNDFQKGDIAEGYSVSREKKESFPLTVTSAQKNPTAFYLCASRYVDRENSPLHFGNGTRLTVT.

This clonotype has more than one count but fewer than ten. The rearrangement uses TRBV24-1 and TRBJ2-5, with D unresolved. There are 13 residues in the CDR3. Per germline, CDR1 KGHDR and CDR2 SFDVKD. The germline V and J ends were trimmed by 4 bases and 5 bases, with 10 bases remaining between them. The CDR3 DNA follows: TGTGCCACCAGTGACAAGACTCGGGAGACCCAGTACTTC. Its protein is CATSDKTRETQYF.

The chain carries TRBV12-3 or TRBV12-4 and TRBJ2-1, with 8 bases matching TRBD2. J gave up 0 bases and V 5 bases, and 6 bases lay outside the gene matches. This CDR3 has 16 amino acids. The CDR3 reads CASSGVAGSSYNEQFF. The CDR3 region has the DNA TGTGCCAGCAGTGGCGTAGCGGGGAGCTCCTACAATGAGCAGTTCTTC.

The chain links TRBV6-2 or TRBV6-3 to TRBJ2-3; D is possibly TRBD2 (7 bases). The CDR3 is 14 residues long. V was cut by 6 bases and J by 4 bases, with 14 bases left in between. Germline V gives CDR1 MNHEY, CDR2 SVGEGT. The CDR3 protein is CASSLGGLADTQYF. The DNA of the CDR3 is TGTGCCAGCAGCCTCGGGGGGCTCGCAGATACGCAGTATTTT.

The chain combines TRBV3-1 with TRBJ2-1; maybe TRBD2 (5 bases). Germline V gene lookup returns CDR1 LGHDT and CDR2 YNNKEL (reference sequence). The V end lost 1 base, the J end lost 12 bases, and 10 bases lay between the germline ends. The CDR3 extends over 12 amino acids. CDR3 sequence: CASSQGTSRQFF. CDR3 bases: TGTGCCAGCAGCCAAGGGACTTCGAGGCAGTTCTTC.

This clonotype was counted a few times. The chain links TRBV7-2 to TRBJ2-7, with D maybe TRBD2 (6 bases). The CDR3 is made up of 17 amino acids. Trimming took off 4 bases at V and 0 bases at J, with 19 bases between the two ends. Looked up from germline, CDR1 is SGHTA and CDR2 is FQGNSA. Here the CDR3 DNA reads TGTGCCAGCAGCTCCAGGACTACGAGCGGGTCCTCCTACGAGCAGTACTTC. It yields the protein CASSSRTTSGSSYEQYF.

The chain combines TRBV7-2 with TRBJ2-7; tentatively, D is TRBD2 (6 bases). The V and J ends lost 4 bases and 3 bases respectively, with 16 bases between them. Germline-derived CDR1 and CDR2 are SGHTA and FQGNSA. The CDR3 extends over 15 amino acids. As DNA, the CDR3 is TGTGCCAGCAGCTCAGATGTAGCGGAGAACTACGAGCAGTACTTC. Encoded protein: CASSSDVAENYEQYF.

This clonotype was seen more than once but under ten times. The chain has TRBV7-2 and TRBJ2-2, with 9 nucleotides matching TRBD2. This CDR3 is 14 amino acids long. Germline V gene sequence: CDR1 SGHTA, CDR2 FQGNSA. V lost 5 bases and J lost 4; bases outside the gene matches: 2. The CDR3 DNA is TGTGCCAGCAGCCGTAGCGGGAGCACCGGGGAGCTGTTTTTT. As protein: CASSRSGSTGELFF.

This clonotype was seen only a few times. J is TRBJ2-1 and V is TRBV12-3 or TRBV12-4; no definite D call. V dropped 6 bases and J dropped 0 bases, with 9 bases sitting between them. The CDR3 contains 14 residues. Here the CDR3 DNA reads TGTGCCAGCAGGCATCGCAACTCCTACAATGAGCAGTTCTTC. As protein: CASRHRNSYNEQFF.

This clonotype was seen more than once but under ten times. This chain uses TRBV7-2 with TRBJ1-6; TRBD1 is a possible D gene (6 bases). Per the germline V gene, CDR1 is SGHTA and CDR2 is FQGNSA. The CDR3 runs 15 residues. V gave up 1 base and J gave up 4 bases, with 8 bases separating them. As DNA, the CDR3 is TGTGCCAGCAGCTTAGAGGGGGTTTATAATTCACCCCTCCACTTT. It specifies CASSLEGVYNSPLHF. Full variable domain (remainder filled in from reference TRBV7-2 and TRBJ1-6): GAGVSQSPSNKVTEKGKDVELRCDPISGHTALYWYRQSLGQGLEFLIYFQGNSAPDKSGLPSDRFSAERTGGSVSTLTIQRTQQEDSAVYLCASSLEGVYNSPLHFGNGTRLTVT.

This clonotype has more than one count but fewer than ten. J is TRBJ1-5 and V is TRBV11-2; the D gene is possibly TRBD1 (5 bases). This CDR3 is built from 15 residues. Germline V gene data show CDR1 as SGHAT and CDR2 as FQNNGV. Trimming removed 6 bases from V and 1 base from J, with 13 bases in between. DNA of the CDR3: TGTGCCAGCAGTCAAGGGGTGTCGAGCAATCAGCCCCAGCATTTT. This translates into CASSQGVSSNQPQHF.

The CDR3 sequence is CSAMTGMNTGELFF. The CDR3 DNA reads as TGCAGTGCTATGACAGGGATGAACACCGGGGAGCTGTTTTTT. The V call is TRBV20-1, the J call TRBJ2-2; 7 positions match TRBD1. The CDR3 is made up of 14 amino acids. Germline loops: CDR1 DFQATT, CDR2 SNEGSKA (reference sequence). Germline trimming cut 4 bases from V and 1 base from J; bases unmatched to any gene: 3.

The chain has TRBV7-2 and TRBJ2-3; tentatively, D is TRBD2 (6 bases). In germline, CDR1 is SGHTA, CDR2 FQGNSA. V gave up 1 base and J gave up 1 base, with 9 bases separating them. CDR3 length: 15 amino acids. In nucleotides, the CDR3 is TGTGCCAGCAGCTTAGATCCGGGGGGCACAGATACGCAGTATTTT. It codes for CASSLDPGGTDTQYF.

In its sample, this clonotype was seen many times. The CDR3 DNA reads TGTGCCAGCGGAGGGGCAGGGGTCACCGGGGAGCTGTTTTTT. It translates to CASGGAGVTGELFF. This sequence joins TRBV6-1 and TRBJ2-2, with D perhaps assigned TRBD1 or TRBD2 (6 bases each). This CDR3 region has 14 residues. Germline CDR1 is MNHNS and CDR2 is SASEGT. V was shortened by 8 bases and J by 4 bases, with 14 bases between the two germline ends.

This clonotype was counted between two and nine times. The chain combines TRBV24-1 with TRBJ2-3, with D tentatively TRBD1 or TRBD2 (7 bases each). V lost 4 bases, J lost 3 bases, and 13 bases lay in between. Germline CDR1 reads KGHDR; CDR2 reads SFDVKD. The CDR3 runs 15 residues. The CDR3 region is CATSEHRGGTDTQYF. For the CDR3, the DNA is TGTGCCACCAGTGAACACAGGGGAGGGACAGATACGCAGTATTTT.